The source of this T cell receptor (beta chain) is a study of shared clonotypes between healthy human individuals. Naive CD8 cells lacked CD45RO, underwent positive selection for CCR7 and left out terminally differentiated effector memory CD45RA+ cells. The study enrolled healthy HIV-negative adults without recent acute infections or vaccinations as donors. Per sorted-subset replicate PCR, input was approximately 210 ng DNA, representing 30,000 to 35,000 T cell genomes. TCRdb's copy holds only in-frame clones and misses some; the assay was immunoSEQ multiplex PCR. The data contain about 2.1 million clones, around 95% of them seen just once; the ten biggest clones take up 1.5% to 2%. Germline V gene lookup returns CDR1 SGHRS and CDR2 YFSETQ. Trimming took off 0 bases at V and 1 base at J, with 7 bases between the two ends. This CDR3 is built from 14 residues.

The sequencing input was naive CD8+ T cells from PBMCs. The receptor was derived from a man aged 18-30 years in good health. Some clones in this sample may be carry-over from other donors' samples. The gene calls are TRBV5-1 and TRBJ2-5; D gene uncertain. CDR3 nucleotides: TGCGCCAGCAGCTTGGAAGCCTTCCAAGAGACCCAGTACTTC. Its translation: CASSLEAFQETQYF.